These 19 T cell receptor beta chains originate from one sample sequenced in a study of radiation and T cells in renal cell carcinoma. Assay: immunoSEQ multiplex PCR; the TCRdb copy retains only in-frame clones and omits some. The sample carries 120,000 or so clones, approximately 80% recorded once. The time point: blood 2 weeks post-SBRT. The treatment was: 15 Gy SBRT to primary tumor, nephrectomy 4 weeks later. The material was blood, obtained from a patient whose treatment included radiotherapy and nephrectomy. These receptor sequences come from a woman aged 60 to 75 with renal cell carcinoma.

The chain recombines TRBV5-6 with TRBJ1-2, with TRBD1 matching over 9 bases. The germline V gene encodes CDR1 SGHDT and CDR2 YYEEEE. The CDR3 totals 16 residues. The J segment lost 1 base and the V segment lost 0 bases, leaving 4 bases of the junction unmatched. The DNA of the CDR3 is TGTGCCAGCAGCTTGGATGTGACAGGGGGTAACTATGGCTACACCTTC. This gives the protein CASSLDVTGGNYGYTF.

The chain employs TRBV30 and TRBJ2-7, with D unresolved. Germline V CDR1 and CDR2: GTSNPN, SVGIG (reference sequence). The V gene lost 0 bases and the J gene lost 10 bases, with 19 bases spanning the gap. CDR3 length: 14 residues. CDR3 nucleotides: TGTGCCTGGAGTGTAAAGGGCCCCGTTGGCGGTCAGTACTTC. Amino acids: CAWSVKGPVGGQYF. Combining the CDR3 with reference TRBV30 and TRBJ2-7 gives the whole variable domain SQTIHQWPATLVQPVGSPLSLECTVEGTSNPNLYWYRQAAGRGLQLLFYSVGIGQISSEVPQNLSASRPQDRQFILSSKKLLLSDSGFYLCAWSVKGPVGGQYFGPGTRLTVT.

This clone showed up just once. The rearrangement uses TRBV7-8 and TRBJ2-6; the D is unclear. CDR1 is SGHVS, CDR2 FQNEAQ, per germline. The CDR3 sequence is 16 residues long. The ends were cut back, 2 bases at V and 0 bases at J, with 8 bases in the middle. The CDR3 sequence: CASSLWATSGANVLTF. The CDR3 coding sequence is TGTGCCAGCAGCTTATGGGCAACCTCTGGGGCCAACGTCCTGACTTTC.

The table lists this clone with a few counts. The V call is TRBV5-1, the J call TRBJ1-3, with no clear D. CDR1 SGHRS and CDR2 YFSETQ come from the germline V gene. This CDR3 comprises 16 residues. Trimming left V 4 bases short and J 0 bases short, with 14 bases between. In nucleotides, the CDR3 is TGCGCCAGCAGCCCGGCCGGCCGTAGCTCTGGAAACACCATATATTTT. This encodes CASSPAGRSSGNTIYF. The variable domain in full, completed from reference TRBV5-1 and TRBJ1-3, reads KAGVTQTPRYLIKTRGQQVTLSCSPISGHRSVSWYQQTPGQGLQFLFEYFSETQRNKGNFPGRFSGRQFSNSRSEMNVSTLELGDSALYLCASSPAGRSSGNTIYFGEGSWLTVV.

This clone occurred once. The chain joins TRBV27 to TRBJ2-2; TRBD2 matches at 10 bases. Germline-derived CDR1 and CDR2 are MNHEY and SMNVEV (reference sequence). Losses at the gene ends were 5 bases for V and 0 bases for J; bases not matched to a gene: 9. This CDR3 has 18 amino acids. The CDR3 reads CASSPPWSGGANTGELFF. The CDR3 coding sequence is TGTGCCAGCAGTCCGCCGTGGAGCGGGGGGGCGAACACCGGGGAGCTGTTTTTT.

The chain uses TRBV6-5 and TRBJ2-1; TRBD1 or TRBD2 may be the D gene (5 bases each). V was trimmed by 6 bases and J by 11 bases, leaving 11 bases between them. CDR1 and CDR2 from the germline V gene are MNHEY and SVGAGI. The CDR3 sequence is 11 residues long. CDR3 loop: CASSQGTQQFF. The CDR3 DNA follows: TGTGCCAGCAGCCAAGGGACCCAGCAGTTCTTC.

J is TRBJ1-2 and V is TRBV20-1; the D is unclear. The CDR3 contains 11 residues. V lost 5 bases and J lost 13, with 17 bases in between. The germline gives CDR1 DFQATT, CDR2 SNEGSKA (reference sequence). The chain's CDR3 is CSAWAGPVGTF. The CDR3 DNA reads as TGCAGTGCTTGGGCAGGCCCGGTCGGCACCTTC.

The V and J genes are TRBV6-5 and TRBJ2-7; D is undetermined. This CDR3 comprises 13 residues. V shed 6 bases and J shed 2 bases, with 11 bases lying between them. Germline CDR1 reads MNHEY; CDR2 reads SVGAGI. CDR3 loop: CASRKASPYEQYF. The CDR3, as DNA: TGTGCCAGCAGGAAAGCTTCGCCCTACGAGCAGTACTTC.

CDR3 sequence (DNA): TGTGCTAGTGGTACCGGGACAGTTAGCACAGATACGCAGTATTTT. Protein: CASGTGTVSTDTQYF. The chain has TRBV12-5 and TRBJ2-3; 7 bases match TRBD1. Trimming took 5 bases from V and 0 from J; bases not matched to a gene: 5. Germline-derived CDR1 and CDR2 are LGHNT and FRNRAP. The CDR3 sequence is 15 residues long.

This clone was seen repeatedly, ten times or more. The V gene is TRBV10-1, the J gene TRBJ2-2, with 7 bases aligning to TRBD2. V dropped 5 bases and J dropped 1; count of bases not matched to a gene: 10. The CDR3 covers 17 residues. From germline, CDR1 is WNHNN and CDR2 SYGVQD (reference sequence). CDR3 nucleotides: TGCGCCAGCAGTCTGAGGGGAGCGGGGAAGAACACCGGGGAGCTGTTTTTT. Translated: CASSLRGAGKNTGELFF.

The chain joins TRBV7-2 to TRBJ2-5; tentatively, D is TRBD1 (5 bases). The V end was cut by 3 bases, the J end by 5 bases, with 10 bases between. This CDR3 contains 13 residues. Germline V CDR1 and CDR2: SGHTA, FQGNSA. CDR3 nucleotides: TGTGCCAGCAGCTTCGGACATGCCGAGACCCAGTACTTC. This codes for CASSFGHAETQYF.

By sample fraction, this clone is medium-sized. This chain connects TRBV2 to TRBJ1-1, with TRBD1 as a possible D gene (6 bases). V was cut by 4 bases and J by 3 bases, with 12 bases left in between. This CDR3 is built from 14 residues. The germline V gene encodes CDR1 SNHLY and CDR2 FYNNEI. CDR3 in amino acids: CASSGAGVYTEAFF. In nucleotides, the CDR3 is TGTGCCAGCAGTGGGGCAGGGGTGTACACTGAAGCTTTCTTT.

This clone was seen more than once but under ten times. V and J are TRBV7-2 and TRBJ1-1; D gene ambiguous. V dropped 0 bases and J dropped 5 bases, with 7 bases sitting between them. Per the germline V gene, CDR1 is SGHTA and CDR2 is FQGNSA. The CDR3 loop spans 13 amino acids. The CDR3 reads CASSLAAGTEAFF. DNA of the CDR3: TGTGCCAGCAGCTTAGCGGCGGGGACTGAAGCTTTCTTT. The variable domain in full, completed from reference TRBV7-2 and TRBJ1-1, reads GAGVSQSPSNKVTEKGKDVELRCDPISGHTALYWYRQSLGQGLEFLIYFQGNSAPDKSGLPSDRFSAERTGGSVSTLTIQRTQQEDSAVYLCASSLAAGTEAFFGQGTRLTVV.

The chain is built from TRBV5-1 and TRBJ2-2, with D possibly being TRBD1 (6 bases). The CDR3 sequence is 14 residues long. Trimming took off 4 bases at V and 4 bases at J, with 11 bases between the two ends. Germline CDR1 and CDR2: SGHRS and YFSETQ. The CDR3 region is CASSLRGTTGELFF. The CDR3 DNA reads TGCGCCAGCAGCCTGAGGGGGACCACCGGGGAGCTGTTTTTT.

The genes are TRBV9 and TRBJ2-2, with D possibly TRBD1 on 6 matching bases. The germline gives CDR1 SGDLS, CDR2 YYNGEE. The length of the CDR3 is 16 residues. The V and J ends lost 4 bases and 3 bases respectively, with 16 bases between them. This CDR3 reads CASSTSLTGDTGELFF. CDR3 DNA sequence: TGTGCCAGCAGCACCTCTTTGACAGGTGACACCGGGGAGCTGTTTTTT.

This CDR3 reads CASSFNFANTGELFF. The CDR3 coding sequence is TGTGCCAGCAGTTTTAACTTCGCGAACACCGGGGAGCTGTTTTTT. V and J are TRBV6-1 and TRBJ2-2; no clear D. Germline V gives CDR1 MNHNS, CDR2 SASEGT. This CDR3 contains 15 residues. Trimming left V 5 bases short and J 0 bases short, with 10 bases between.

The chain couples TRBV6-1 to TRBJ2-7; a weak D match, TRBD1 (6 bases). V was shortened by 7 bases and J by 0 bases, with 13 bases between the two germline ends. CDR1 and CDR2 (germline): MNHNS, SASEGT. CDR3 size: 14 residues. CDR3 amino acids: CASKDSLSSYEQYF. The CDR3, as DNA: TGTGCCAGCAAGGACAGCTTAAGCTCCTACGAGCAGTACTTC.

V is TRBV5-4 and J is TRBJ2-1, with D unresolved. CDR3 size: 15 residues. The germline CDR1 and CDR2 sequences are SGHNT and YYREEE (reference sequence). The V end lost 1 base, the J end lost 0 bases, and 8 bases lay between the germline ends. CDR3 sequence reads: CASSLMPASYNEQFF. The CDR3 nucleotides are TGTGCCAGCAGCTTGATGCCAGCCTCCTACAATGAGCAGTTCTTC.

This clone was counted a few times. The J gene is TRBJ1-1, the V gene TRBV9, with 7 bases identical to TRBD1. CDR1 and CDR2 (germline): SGDLS, YYNGEE. After removal of 2 bases from V and 1 base from J, the junction contained 11 bases not matched to a gene. The CDR3 totals 17 residues. CDR3 DNA sequence: TGTGCCAGCAGCGTGGGCCCCTTACAGGGGACGAACACTGAAGCTTTCTTT. Translation gives CASSVGPLQGTNTEAFF.